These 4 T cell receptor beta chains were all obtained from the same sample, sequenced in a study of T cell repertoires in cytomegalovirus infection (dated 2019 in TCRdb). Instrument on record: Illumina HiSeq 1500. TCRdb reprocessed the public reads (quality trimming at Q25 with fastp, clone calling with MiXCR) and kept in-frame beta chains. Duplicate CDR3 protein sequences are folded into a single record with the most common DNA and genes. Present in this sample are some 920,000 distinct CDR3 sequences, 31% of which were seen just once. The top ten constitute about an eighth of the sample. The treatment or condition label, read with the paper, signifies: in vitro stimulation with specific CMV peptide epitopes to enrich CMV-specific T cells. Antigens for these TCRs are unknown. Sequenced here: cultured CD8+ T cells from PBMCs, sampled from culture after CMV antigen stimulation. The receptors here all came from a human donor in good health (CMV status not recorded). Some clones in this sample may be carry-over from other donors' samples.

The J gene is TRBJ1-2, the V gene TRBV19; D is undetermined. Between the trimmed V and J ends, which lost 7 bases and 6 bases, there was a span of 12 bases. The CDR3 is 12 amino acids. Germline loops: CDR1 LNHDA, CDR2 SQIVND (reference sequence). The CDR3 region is CASIGGKNGYTF. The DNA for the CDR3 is TGTGCCAGTATAGGAGGGAAGAATGGCTACACCTTC.

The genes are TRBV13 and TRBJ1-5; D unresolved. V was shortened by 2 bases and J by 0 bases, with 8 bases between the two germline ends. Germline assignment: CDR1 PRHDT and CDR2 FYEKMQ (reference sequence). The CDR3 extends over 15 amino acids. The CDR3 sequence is CASSLWGVSNQPQHF. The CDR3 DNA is TGTGCCAGCAGCTTATGGGGTGTTAGCAATCAGCCCCAGCATTTT.

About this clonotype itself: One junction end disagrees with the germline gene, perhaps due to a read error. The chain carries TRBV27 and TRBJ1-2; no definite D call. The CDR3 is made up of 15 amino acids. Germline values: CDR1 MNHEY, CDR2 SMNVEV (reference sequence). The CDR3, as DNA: TGTGCCAGCAGGTTATCGGGCAACCGGGGCTATGGCTACACCTTC. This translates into CASRLSGNRGYGYTF.

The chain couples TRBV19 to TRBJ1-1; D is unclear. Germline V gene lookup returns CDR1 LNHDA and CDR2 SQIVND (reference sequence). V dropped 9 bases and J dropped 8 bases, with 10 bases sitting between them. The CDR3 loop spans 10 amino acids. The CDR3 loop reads CARQGLEAFF. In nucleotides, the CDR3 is TGTGCCAGGCAAGGCCTAGAAGCTTTCTTT.